This paragraph covers one T cell receptor beta chain sequence. The antigen is unknown. The data were taken from a study of T cell responses to AZD1222 COVID-19 vaccine. The CDR3 length is 13 residues. Trimming left V 1 base short and J 8 bases short, with 9 bases between. CDR1 is MNHEY, CDR2 SMNVEV, per germline (reference sequence). TCRdb keeps only in-frame clones here, not all; method: immunoSEQ multiplex PCR. The table lists about 100,000 clones, roughly 90% of them singletons. Study observations and caveats: Donors in the cohort were predominantly white British and more often female, and clonal diversity was possibly underestimated. Seropositive AZD1222 recipients at baseline numbered only six or seven. Regions 160-218 and 743-854 dominated among vaccine-associated CD4 TCRs spanning spike.

This chain links TRBV27 with TRBJ1-3; D is perhaps TRBD1 (5 bases). The specimen comprised peripheral blood, sampled on day 0 of AZD1222 vaccination. This TCR derives from an adult in good health. CDR3: CASSLWGGDTIYF. CDR3 bases: TGTGCCAGCAGTTTATGGGGGGGAGACACCATATATTTT.